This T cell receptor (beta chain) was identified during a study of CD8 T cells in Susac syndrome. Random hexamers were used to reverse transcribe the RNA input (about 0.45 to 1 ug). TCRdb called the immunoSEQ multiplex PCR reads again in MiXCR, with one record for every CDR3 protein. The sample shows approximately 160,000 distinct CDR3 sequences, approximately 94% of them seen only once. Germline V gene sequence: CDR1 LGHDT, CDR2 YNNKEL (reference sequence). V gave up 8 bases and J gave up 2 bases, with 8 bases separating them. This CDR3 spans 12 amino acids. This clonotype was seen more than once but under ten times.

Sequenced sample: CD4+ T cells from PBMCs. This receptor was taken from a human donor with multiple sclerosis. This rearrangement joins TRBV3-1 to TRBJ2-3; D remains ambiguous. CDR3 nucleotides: TGTGCCAGCTCTCCAGACACAGATACGCAGTATTTT. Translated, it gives CASSPDTDTQYF.